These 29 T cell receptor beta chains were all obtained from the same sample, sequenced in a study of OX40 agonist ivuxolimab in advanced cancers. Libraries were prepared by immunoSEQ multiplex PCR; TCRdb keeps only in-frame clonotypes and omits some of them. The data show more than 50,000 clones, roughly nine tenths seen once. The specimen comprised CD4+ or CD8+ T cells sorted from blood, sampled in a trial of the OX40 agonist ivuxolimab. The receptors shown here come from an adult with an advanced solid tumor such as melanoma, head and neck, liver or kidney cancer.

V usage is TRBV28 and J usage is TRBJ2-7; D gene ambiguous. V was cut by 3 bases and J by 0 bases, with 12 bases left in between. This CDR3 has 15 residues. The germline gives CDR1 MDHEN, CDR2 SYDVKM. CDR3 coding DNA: TGTGCCAGCAGTTTTGGGCAGGCGAGCTCCTACGAGCAGTACTTC. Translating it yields CASSFGQASSYEQYF.

CDR3 sequence reads: CASSEDGLGEQYF. The CDR3 DNA sequence: TGTGCCAGCAGTGAAGACGGTTTGGGAGAGCAGTACTTC. The chain links TRBV6-1 to TRBJ2-7; unclear D gene. The V gene lost 1 base and the J gene lost 7 bases, with 11 bases spanning the gap. The CDR3 has 13 residues. The germline gives CDR1 MNHNS, CDR2 SASEGT.

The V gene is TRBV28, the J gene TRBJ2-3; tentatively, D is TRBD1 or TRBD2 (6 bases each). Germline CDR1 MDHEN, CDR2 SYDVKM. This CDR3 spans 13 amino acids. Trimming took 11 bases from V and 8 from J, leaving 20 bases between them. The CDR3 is CAVLSGGPGTQYF. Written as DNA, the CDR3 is TGTGCCGTCCTAAGTGGGGGGCCAGGTACGCAGTATTTT.

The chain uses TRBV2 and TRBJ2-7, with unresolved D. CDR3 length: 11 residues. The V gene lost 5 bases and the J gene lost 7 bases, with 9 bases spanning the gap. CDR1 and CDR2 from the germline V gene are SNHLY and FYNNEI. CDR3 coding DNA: TGTGCCAGCAGTCCCCGGTGGGAGCAGTACTTC. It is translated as CASSPRWEQYF. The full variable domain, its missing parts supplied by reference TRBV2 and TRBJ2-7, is EPEVTQTPSHQVTQMGQEVILRCVPISNHLYFYWYRQILGQKVEFLVSFYNNEISEKSEIFDDQFSVERPDGSNFTLKIRSTKLEDSAMYFCASSPRWEQYFGPGTRLTVT.

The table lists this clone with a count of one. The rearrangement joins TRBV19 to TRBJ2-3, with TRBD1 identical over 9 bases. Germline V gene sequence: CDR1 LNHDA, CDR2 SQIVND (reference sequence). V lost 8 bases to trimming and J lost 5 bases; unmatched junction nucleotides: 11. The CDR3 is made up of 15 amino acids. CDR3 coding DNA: TGTGCCAGTCGTGACAGGGGGACGGACCTAGATACGCAGTATTTT. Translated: CASRDRGTDLDTQYF.

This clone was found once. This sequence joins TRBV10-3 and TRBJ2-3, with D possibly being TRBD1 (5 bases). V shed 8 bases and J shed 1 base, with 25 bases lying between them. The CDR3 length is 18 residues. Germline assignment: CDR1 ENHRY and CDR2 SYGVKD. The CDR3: CAIFSGYTSKGGTDTQYF. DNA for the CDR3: TGTGCCATCTTCTCAGGCTACACCTCTAAAGGGGGCACAGATACGCAGTATTTT.

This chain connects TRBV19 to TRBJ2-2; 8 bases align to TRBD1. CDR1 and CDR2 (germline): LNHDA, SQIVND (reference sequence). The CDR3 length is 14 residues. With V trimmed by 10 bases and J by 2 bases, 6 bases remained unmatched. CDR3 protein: CATLGQGNTGELFF. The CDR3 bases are TGTGCCACCTTAGGACAGGGAAACACCGGGGAGCTGTTTTTT.

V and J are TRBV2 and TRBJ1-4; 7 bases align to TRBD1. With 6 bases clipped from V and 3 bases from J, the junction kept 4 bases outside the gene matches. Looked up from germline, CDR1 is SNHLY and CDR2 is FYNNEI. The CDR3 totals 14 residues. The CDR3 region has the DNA TGTGCCAGCAGGAGGGGACAGTCTAATGAAAAACTGTTTTTT. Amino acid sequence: CASRRGQSNEKLFF. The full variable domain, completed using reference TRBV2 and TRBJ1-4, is EPEVTQTPSHQVTQMGQEVILRCVPISNHLYFYWYRQILGQKVEFLVSFYNNEISEKSEIFDDQFSVERPDGSNFTLKIRSTKLEDSAMYFCASRRGQSNEKLFFGSGTQLSVL.

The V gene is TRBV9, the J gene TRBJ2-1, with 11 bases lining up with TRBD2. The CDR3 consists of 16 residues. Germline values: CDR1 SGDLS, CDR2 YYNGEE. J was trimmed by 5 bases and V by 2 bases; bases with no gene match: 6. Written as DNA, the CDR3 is TGTGCCAGCAGCGTCGTGGGACTAGCGGCCAACAATGAGCAGTTCTTC. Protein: CASSVVGLAANNEQFF.

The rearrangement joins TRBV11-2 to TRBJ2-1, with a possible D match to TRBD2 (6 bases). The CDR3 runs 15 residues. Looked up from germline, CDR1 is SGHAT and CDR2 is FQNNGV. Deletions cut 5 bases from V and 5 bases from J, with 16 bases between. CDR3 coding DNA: TGTGCCAGCAGCAGGACCGGGACTTCGAACAATGAGCAGTTCTTC. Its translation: CASSRTGTSNNEQFF. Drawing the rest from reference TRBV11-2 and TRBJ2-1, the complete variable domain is EAGVAQSPRYKIIEKRQSVAFWCNPISGHATLYWYQQILGQGPKLLIQFQNNGVVDDSQLPKDRFSAERLKGVDSTLKIQPAKLEDSAVYLCASSRTGTSNNEQFFGPGTRLTVL.

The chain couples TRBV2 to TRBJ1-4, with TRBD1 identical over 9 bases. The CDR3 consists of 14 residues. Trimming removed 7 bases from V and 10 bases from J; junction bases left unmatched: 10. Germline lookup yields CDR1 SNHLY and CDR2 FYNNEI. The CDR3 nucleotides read TGTGCCAGCAATTGGGACAGGGAACGCGGAAAACTGTTTTTT. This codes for CASNWDRERGKLFF.

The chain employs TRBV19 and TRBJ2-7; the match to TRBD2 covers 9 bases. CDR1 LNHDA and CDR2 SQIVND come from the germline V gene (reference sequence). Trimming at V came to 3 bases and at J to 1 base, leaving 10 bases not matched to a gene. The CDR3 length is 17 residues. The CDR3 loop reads CASSISAGGTSSYEQYF. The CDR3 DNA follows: TGTGCCAGTAGTATTTCAGCGGGAGGCACCTCATCCTACGAGCAGTACTTC.

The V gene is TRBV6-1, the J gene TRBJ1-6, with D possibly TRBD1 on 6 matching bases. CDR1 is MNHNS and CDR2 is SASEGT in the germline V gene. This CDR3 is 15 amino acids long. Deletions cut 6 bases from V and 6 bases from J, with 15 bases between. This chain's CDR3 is CASRFDRFGNSPLHF. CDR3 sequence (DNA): TGTGCCAGCAGATTCGACAGGTTTGGTAATTCACCCCTCCACTTT.

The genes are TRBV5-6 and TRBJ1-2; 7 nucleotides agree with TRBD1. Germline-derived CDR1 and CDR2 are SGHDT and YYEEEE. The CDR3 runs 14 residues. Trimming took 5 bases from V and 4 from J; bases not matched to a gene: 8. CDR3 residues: CASRRPGDSYGYTF. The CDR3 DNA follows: TGTGCCAGCAGGAGGCCCGGGGACAGCTATGGCTACACCTTC.

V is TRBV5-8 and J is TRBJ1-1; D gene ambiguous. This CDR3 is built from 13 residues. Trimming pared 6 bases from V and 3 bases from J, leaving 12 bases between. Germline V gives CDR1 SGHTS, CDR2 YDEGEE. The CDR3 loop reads CASTLGVYTEAFF. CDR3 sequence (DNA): TGTGCCAGCACCCTCGGGGTATACACTGAAGCTTTCTTT.

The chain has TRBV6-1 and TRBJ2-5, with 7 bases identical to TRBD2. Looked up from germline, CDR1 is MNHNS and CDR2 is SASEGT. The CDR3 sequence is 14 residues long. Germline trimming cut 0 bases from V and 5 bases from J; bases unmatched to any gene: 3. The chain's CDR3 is CASSEAVGGETQYF. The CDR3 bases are TGTGCCAGCAGTGAAGCGGTGGGGGGGGAGACCCAGTACTTC.

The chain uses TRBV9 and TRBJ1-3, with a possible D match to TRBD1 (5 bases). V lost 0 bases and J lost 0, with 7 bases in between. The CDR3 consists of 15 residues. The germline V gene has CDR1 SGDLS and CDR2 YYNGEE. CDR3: CASSVGGGSGNTIYF. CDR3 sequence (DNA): TGTGCCAGCAGCGTAGGGGGGGGCTCTGGAAACACCATATATTTT.

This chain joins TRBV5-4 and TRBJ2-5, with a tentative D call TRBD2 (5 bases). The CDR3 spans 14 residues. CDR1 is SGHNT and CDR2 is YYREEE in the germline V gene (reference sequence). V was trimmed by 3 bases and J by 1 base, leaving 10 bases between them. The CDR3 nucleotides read TGTGCCAGCAGCTCGAGCGGAGTCCAAGAGACCCAGTACTTC. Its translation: CASSSSGVQETQYF.

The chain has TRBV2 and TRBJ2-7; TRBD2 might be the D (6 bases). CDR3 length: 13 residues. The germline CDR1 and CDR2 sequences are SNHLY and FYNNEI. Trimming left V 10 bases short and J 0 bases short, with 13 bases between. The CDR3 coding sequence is TGTGCCACCACGTCGGGGGACTCCTACGAGCAGTACTTC. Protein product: CATTSGDSYEQYF.

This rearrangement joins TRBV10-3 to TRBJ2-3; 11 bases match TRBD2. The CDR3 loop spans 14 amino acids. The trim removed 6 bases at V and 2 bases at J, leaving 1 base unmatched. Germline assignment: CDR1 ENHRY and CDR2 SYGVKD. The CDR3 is CAIRTSGDTDTQYF. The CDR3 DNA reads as TGTGCCATCAGGACTAGCGGGGACACAGATACGCAGTATTTT.

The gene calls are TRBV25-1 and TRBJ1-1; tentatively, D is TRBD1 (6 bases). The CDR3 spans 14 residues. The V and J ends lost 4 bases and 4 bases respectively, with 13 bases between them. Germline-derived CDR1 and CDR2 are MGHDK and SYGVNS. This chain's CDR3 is CASSAPGEGTEAFF. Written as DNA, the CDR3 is TGTGCCAGCAGTGCACCAGGGGAAGGCACTGAAGCTTTCTTT.

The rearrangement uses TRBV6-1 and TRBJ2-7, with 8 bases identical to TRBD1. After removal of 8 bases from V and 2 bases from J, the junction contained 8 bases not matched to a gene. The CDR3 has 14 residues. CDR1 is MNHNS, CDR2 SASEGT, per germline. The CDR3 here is CASSIRDRPYEQYF. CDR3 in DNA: TGTGCCAGCTCGATCCGGGACAGGCCCTACGAGCAGTACTTC.

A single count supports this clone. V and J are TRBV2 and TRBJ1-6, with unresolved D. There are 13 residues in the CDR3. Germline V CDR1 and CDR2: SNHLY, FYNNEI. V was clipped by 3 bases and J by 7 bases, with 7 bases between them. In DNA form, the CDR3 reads TGTGCCAGCAGTGACAGAGGCAATTCACCCCTCCACTTT. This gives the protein CASSDRGNSPLHF.

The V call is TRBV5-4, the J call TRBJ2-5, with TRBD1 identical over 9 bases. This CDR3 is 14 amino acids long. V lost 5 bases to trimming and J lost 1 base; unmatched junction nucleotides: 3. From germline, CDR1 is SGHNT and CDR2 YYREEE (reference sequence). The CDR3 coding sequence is TGTGCCAGCAGGGTGACAGGGGGCCAAGAGACCCAGTACTTC. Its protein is CASRVTGGQETQYF.

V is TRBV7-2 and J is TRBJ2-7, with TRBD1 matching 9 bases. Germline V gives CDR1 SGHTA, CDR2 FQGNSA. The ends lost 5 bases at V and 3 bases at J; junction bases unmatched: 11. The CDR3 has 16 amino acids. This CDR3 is CASSLTGGRMGYEQYF. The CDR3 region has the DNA TGTGCCAGCAGCCTAACAGGGGGCCGGATGGGCTACGAGCAGTACTTC.

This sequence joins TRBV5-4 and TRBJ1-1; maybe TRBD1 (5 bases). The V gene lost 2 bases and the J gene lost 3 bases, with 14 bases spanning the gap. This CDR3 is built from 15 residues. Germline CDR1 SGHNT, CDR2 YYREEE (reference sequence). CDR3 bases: TGTGCCAGCAGCTTCGGCCAGGGCAAGGACACTGAAGCTTTCTTT. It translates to CASSFGQGKDTEAFF.

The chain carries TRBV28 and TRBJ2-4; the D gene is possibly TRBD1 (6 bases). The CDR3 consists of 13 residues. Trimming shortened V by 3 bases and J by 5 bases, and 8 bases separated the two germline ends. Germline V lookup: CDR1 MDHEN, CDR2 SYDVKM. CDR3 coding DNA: TGTGCCAGCAGTTTTGAGGGGGAAAACATTCAGTACTTC. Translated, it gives CASSFEGENIQYF.

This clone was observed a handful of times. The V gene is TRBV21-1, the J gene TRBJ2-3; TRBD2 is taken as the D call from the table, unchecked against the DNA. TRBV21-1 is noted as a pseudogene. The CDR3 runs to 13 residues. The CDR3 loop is CARIAITTDTQYF. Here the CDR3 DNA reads TGTGCCAGAATAGCCATAACCACAGATACGCAGTATTTT.

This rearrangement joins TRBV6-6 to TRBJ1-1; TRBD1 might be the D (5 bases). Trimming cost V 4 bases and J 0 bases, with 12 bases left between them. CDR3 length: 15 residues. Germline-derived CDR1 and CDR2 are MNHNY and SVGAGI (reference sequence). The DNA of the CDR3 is TGTGCCAGCAGTTTAACAGGTCTTGTGAACACTGAAGCTTTCTTT. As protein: CASSLTGLVNTEAFF.